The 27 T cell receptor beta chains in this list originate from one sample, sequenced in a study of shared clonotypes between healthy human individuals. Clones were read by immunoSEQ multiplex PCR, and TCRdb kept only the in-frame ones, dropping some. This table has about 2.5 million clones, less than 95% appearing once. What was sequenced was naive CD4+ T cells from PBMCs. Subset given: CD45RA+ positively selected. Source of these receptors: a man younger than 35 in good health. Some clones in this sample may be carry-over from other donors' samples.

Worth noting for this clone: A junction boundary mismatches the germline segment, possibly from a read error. CDR3 in DNA: TGTGCCAGCAGCGTAACCTCGACAGTAAACACTGAAGCTTTCTTT. Amino acids: CASSVTSTVNTEAFF. The chain joins TRBV7-3 to TRBJ1-1; perhaps TRBD1 as D (5 bases). There are 15 residues in the CDR3. CDR1 and CDR2 from the germline V gene are SGHTA and FQGTGA.

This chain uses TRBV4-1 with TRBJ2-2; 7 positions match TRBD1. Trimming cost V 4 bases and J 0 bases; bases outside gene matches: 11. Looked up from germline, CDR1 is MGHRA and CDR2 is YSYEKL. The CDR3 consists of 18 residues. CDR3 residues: CASSRRYRGQTNTGELFF. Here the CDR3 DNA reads TGCGCCAGCAGCCGACGGTACCGGGGACAGACGAACACCGGGGAGCTGTTTTTT.

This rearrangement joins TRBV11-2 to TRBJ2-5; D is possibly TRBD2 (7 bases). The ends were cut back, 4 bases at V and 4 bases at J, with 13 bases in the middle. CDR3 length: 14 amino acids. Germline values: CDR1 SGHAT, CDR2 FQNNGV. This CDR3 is CASSWGGARETQYF. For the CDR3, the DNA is TGTGCCAGCAGCTGGGGGGGCGCGAGAGAGACCCAGTACTTC.

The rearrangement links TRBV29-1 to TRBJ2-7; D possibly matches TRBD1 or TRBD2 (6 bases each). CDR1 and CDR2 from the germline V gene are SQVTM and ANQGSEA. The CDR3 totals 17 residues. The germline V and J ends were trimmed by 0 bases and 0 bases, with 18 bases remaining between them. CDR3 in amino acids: CSVEDRGYRGLSYEQYF. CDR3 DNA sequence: TGCAGCGTTGAAGATAGGGGGTATCGGGGGCTCTCCTACGAGCAGTACTTC.

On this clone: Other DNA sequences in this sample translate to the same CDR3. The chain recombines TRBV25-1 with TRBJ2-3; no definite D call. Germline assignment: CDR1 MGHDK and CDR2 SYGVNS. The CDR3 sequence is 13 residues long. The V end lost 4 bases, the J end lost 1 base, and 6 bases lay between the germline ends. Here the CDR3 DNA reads TGTGCCAGCAGTGTCCCGGGCACAGATACGCAGTATTTT. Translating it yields CASSVPGTDTQYF.

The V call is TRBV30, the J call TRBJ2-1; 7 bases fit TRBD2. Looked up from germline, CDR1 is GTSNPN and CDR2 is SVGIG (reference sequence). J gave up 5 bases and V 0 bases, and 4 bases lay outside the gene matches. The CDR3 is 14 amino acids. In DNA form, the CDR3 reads TGTGCCTGGAGTGTGAGGCTAGCGGACAATGAGCAGTTCTTC. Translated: CAWSVRLADNEQFF. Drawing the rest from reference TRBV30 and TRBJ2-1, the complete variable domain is SQTIHQWPATLVQPVGSPLSLECTVEGTSNPNLYWYRQAAGRGLQLLFYSVGIGQISSEVPQNLSASRPQDRQFILSSKKLLLSDSGFYLCAWSVRLADNEQFFGPGTRLTVL.

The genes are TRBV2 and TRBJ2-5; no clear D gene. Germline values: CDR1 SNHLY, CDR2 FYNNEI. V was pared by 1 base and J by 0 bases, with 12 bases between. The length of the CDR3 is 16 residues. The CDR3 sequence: CASSEGPRVDQETQYF. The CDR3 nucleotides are TGTGCCAGCAGTGAAGGCCCCCGTGTTGACCAAGAGACCCAGTACTTC.

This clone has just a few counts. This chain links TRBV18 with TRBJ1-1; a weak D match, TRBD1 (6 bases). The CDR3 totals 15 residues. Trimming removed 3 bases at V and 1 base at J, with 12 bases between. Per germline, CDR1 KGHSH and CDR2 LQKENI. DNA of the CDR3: TGTGCCAGCTCACCGAAGGAACAGGGGAACACTGAAGCTTTCTTT. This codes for CASSPKEQGNTEAFF. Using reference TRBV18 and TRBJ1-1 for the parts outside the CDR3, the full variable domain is NAGVMQNPRHLVRRRGQEARLRCSPMKGHSHVYWYRQLPEEGLKFMVYLQKENIIDESGMPKERFSAEFPKEGPSILRIQQVVRGDSAAYFCASSPKEQGNTEAFFGQGTRLTVV.

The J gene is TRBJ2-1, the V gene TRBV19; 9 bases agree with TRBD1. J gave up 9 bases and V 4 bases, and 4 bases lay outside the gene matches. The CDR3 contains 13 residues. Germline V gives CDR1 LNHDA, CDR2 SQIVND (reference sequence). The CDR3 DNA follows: TGTGCCAGTAGTAGGACAGGGGCGGGTGAGCAGTTCTTC. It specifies CASSRTGAGEQFF.

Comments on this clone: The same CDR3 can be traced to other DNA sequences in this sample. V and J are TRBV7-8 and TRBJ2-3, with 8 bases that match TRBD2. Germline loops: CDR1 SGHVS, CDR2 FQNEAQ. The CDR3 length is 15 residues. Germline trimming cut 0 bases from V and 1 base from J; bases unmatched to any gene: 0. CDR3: CASSLAGLGTDTQYF. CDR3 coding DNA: TGTGCCAGCAGCTTAGCGGGACTAGGCACAGATACGCAGTATTTT.

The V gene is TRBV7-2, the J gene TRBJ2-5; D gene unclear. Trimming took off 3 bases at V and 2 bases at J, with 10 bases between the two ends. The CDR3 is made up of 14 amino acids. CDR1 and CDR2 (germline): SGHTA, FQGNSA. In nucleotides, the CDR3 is TGTGCCAGCAGCTTTCCTGGCACTCAAGAGACCCAGTACTTC. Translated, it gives CASSFPGTQETQYF.

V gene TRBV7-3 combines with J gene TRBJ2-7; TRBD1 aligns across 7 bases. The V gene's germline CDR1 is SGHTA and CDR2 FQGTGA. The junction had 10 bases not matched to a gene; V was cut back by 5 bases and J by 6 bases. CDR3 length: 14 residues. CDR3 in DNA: TGTGCCAGCAGCCCGAACAGGGGAACAGTCGAGCAGTACTTC. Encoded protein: CASSPNRGTVEQYF. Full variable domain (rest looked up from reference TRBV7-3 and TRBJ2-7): GAGVSQTPSNKVTEKGKYVELRCDPISGHTALYWYRQSLGQGPEFLIYFQGTGAADDSGLPNDRFFAVRPEGSVSTLKIQRTERGDSAVYLCASSPNRGTVEQYFGPGTRLTVT.

DNA of the CDR3: TGTGCCAGCAGCAGCCGGACAGGGGATCAAAACATTCAGTACTTC. Protein: CASSSRTGDQNIQYF. The chain couples TRBV5-4 to TRBJ2-4; 9 bases line up with TRBD1. Trimming removed 4 bases from V and 5 bases from J; junction bases left unmatched: 7. The length of the CDR3 is 15 residues. Per the germline V gene, CDR1 is SGHNT and CDR2 is YYREEE (reference sequence).

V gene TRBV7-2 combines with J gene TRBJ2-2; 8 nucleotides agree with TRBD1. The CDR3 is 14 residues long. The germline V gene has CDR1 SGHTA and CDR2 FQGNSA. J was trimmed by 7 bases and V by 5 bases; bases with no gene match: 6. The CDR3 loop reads CASSQDRAYGELFF. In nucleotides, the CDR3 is TGTGCCAGCAGCCAGGACAGGGCCTACGGGGAGCTGTTTTTT.

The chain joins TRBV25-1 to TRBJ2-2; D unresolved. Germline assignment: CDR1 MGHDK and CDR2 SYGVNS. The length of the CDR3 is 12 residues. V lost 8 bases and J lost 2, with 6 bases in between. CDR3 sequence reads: CASRPNTGELFF. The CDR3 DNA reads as TGTGCCAGCCGCCCAAACACCGGGGAGCTGTTTTTT. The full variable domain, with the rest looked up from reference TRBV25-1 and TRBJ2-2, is EADIYQTPRYLVIGTGKKITLECSQTMGHDKMYWYQQDPGMELHLIHYSYGVNSTEKGDLSSESTVSRIRTEHFPLTLESARPSHTSQYLCASRPNTGELFFGEGSRLTVL.

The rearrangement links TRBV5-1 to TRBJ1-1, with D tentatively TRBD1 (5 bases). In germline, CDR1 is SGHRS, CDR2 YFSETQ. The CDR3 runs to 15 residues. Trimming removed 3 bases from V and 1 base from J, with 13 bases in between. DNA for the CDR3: TGCGCCAGCAGCTCCCTTCGGGGGGAGAACACTGAAGCTTTCTTT. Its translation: CASSSLRGENTEAFF.

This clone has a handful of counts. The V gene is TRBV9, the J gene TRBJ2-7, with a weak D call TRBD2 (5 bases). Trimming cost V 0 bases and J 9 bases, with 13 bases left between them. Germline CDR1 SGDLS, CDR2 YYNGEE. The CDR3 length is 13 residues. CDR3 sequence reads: CASSVDSESRQYF. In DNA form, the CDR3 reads TGTGCCAGCAGCGTAGATAGCGAGTCAAGGCAGTACTTC.

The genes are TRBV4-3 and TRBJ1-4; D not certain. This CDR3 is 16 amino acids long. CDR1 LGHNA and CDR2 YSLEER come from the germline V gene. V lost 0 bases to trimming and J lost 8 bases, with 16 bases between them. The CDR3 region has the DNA TGCGCCAGCAGCCAAGATCTCCGGGTGAGAGGGGAAAAACTGTTTTTT. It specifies CASSQDLRVRGEKLFF.

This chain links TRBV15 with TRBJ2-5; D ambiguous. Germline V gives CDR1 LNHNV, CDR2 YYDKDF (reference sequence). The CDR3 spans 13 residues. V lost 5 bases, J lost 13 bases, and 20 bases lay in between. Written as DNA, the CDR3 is TGTGCCACCAGCCAACGGCGGTTGGCCTCTTCGTACTTC. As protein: CATSQRRLASSYF.

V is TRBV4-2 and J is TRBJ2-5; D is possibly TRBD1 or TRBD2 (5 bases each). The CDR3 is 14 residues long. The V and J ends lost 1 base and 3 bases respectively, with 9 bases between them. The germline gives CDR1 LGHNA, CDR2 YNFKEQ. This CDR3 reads CASSQAQGEETQYF. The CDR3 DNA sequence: TGTGCCAGCAGCCAAGCTCAGGGAGAAGAGACCCAGTACTTC.

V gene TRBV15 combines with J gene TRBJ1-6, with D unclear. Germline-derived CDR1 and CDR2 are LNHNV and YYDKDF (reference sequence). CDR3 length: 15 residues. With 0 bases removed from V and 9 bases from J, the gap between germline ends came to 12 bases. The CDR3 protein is CATSRDGGRRSPLHF. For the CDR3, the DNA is TGTGCCACCAGCAGAGATGGTGGAAGGCGTTCACCCCTCCACTTT.

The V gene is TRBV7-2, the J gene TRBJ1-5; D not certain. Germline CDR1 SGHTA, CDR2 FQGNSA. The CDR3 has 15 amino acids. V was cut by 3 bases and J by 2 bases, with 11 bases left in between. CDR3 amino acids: CASSFLLRGNQPQHF. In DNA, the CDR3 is TGTGCCAGCAGCTTCCTGCTGCGGGGCAATCAGCCCCAGCATTTT.

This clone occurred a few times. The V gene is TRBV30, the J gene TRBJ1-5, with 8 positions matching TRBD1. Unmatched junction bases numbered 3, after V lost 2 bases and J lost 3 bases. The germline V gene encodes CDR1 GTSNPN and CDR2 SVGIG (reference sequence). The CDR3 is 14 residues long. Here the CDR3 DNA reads TGTGCCTGGAGTCCGGACAGGGACAATCAGCCCCAGCATTTT. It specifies CAWSPDRDNQPQHF.

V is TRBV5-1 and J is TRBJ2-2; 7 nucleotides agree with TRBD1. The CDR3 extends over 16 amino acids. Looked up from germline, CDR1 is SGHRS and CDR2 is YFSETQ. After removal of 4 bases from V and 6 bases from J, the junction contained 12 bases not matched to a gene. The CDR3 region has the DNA TGCGCCAGCAGCCTGACCGTTCAGGGGGAAGCCGGGGAGCTGTTTTTT. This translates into CASSLTVQGEAGELFF.

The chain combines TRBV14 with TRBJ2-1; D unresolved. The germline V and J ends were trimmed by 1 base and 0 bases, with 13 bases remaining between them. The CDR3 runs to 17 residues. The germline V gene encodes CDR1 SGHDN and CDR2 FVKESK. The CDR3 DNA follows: TGTGCCAGCAGCCAAGTTCCGGCAGCCTTCTCCTACAATGAGCAGTTCTTC. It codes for CASSQVPAAFSYNEQFF.

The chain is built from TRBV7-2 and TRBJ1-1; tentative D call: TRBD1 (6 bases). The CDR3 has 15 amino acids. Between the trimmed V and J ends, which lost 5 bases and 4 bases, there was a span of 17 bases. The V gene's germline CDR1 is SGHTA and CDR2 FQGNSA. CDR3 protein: CASSERGDVSTEAFF. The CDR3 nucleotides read TGTGCCAGCAGCGAGAGGGGGGATGTGAGCACTGAAGCTTTCTTT.

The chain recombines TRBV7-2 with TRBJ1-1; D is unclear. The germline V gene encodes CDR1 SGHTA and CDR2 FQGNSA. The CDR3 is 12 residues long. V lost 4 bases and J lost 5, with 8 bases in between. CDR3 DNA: TGTGCCAGCAGCTCCCGGTGGACTGAAGCTTTCTTT. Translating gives CASSSRWTEAFF.